A selection of T cell receptor beta chains follows, all from one sample in a study of blood T cell repertoires in COVID-19. The data were produced by immunoSEQ multiplex PCR, yet TCRdb's version contains in-frame clones alone and is incomplete. The sample includes 200,000 to 300,000 clones, more than 85% of them seen just once. The sample was peripheral blood. These receptor sequences come from a person under 35 with COVID-19, enrolled during active disease. Both conserved end residues are part of each CDR3. A D gene is named only where the DNA matches it firmly. Clone size is stated in some rows and not others, as once, few, many or a class when expanded.

TRBV7-2	TRBJ2-1	.	16	TRBD2	TGTGCCAGCAGCTTACCCGGGACTAGCGGTTACAATGAGCAGTTCTTC	CASSLPGTSGYNEQFF
TRBV19	TRBJ2-6	.	16	.	TGTGCCAGTAGTATAGGGTCAGGGCACCGGCCCAACGTCCTGACTTTC	CASSIGSGHRPNVLTF
TRBV6-5	TRBJ2-5	.	14	TRBD2	TGTGCCAGCAGTTGGGGCGGGAGGGAAGAGACCCAGTACTTC	CASSWGGREETQYF
TRBV11-1	TRBJ2-5	.	14	.	TGTGCCAGCAGCTTAGCGCCTAGTAAGGAGACCCAGTACTTC	CASSLAPSKETQYF
TRBV9	TRBJ1-5	.	16	TRBD1	TGTGCCAGCAGCGTGGGACCAGGGGGAGGAAAGCAGCCCCAGCATTTT	CASSVGPGGGKQPQHF
TRBV11-3	TRBJ2-1	once	18	.	TGTGCCAGCAGCTTAGAACGGGAGACAGTAAGAGATGACAATGAGCAGTTCTTC	CASSLERETVRDDNEQFF
TRBV6-5	TRBJ1-5	.	13	.	TGTGCCGTTGACGGGGAAGAGTATCAGCCCCAGCATTTT	CAVDGEEYQPQHF
TRBV7-3	TRBJ2-3	.	14	.	TGTGCCAGCAGCCTTAGAGGAGAGGCAGATACGCAGTATTTT	CASSLRGEADTQYF
TRBV29-1	TRBJ2-1	.	17	TRBD2	TGCAGCGTTGACTCTGGACTAGCGGGAGTAGTCTACAATGAGCAGTTCTTC	CSVDSGLAGVVYNEQFF
TRBV29-1	TRBJ2-7	.	11	TRBD2	TGCAGCGTCGAGGGAGGGCGCGAGCAGTACTTC	CSVEGGREQYF
TRBV6-5	TRBJ1-4	once	14	.	TGTGCCAGCAGTTACTCGGGGTGGGGCGAAAAACTGTTTTTT	CASSYSGWGEKLFF
TRBV5-8	TRBJ2-2	.	20	TRBD1	TGTGCCAGCGTCTTGGCGCCTGGTATGATCGGGACAGAGAACACCGGGGAGCTGTTTTTT	CASVLAPGMIGTENTGELFF
TRBV25-1	TRBJ2-1	once	15	.	TGTGCCAGCAGTGTCGGCGGGACGAGATACAATGAGCAGTTCTTC	CASSVGGTRYNEQFF
TRBV7-6	TRBJ2-1	once	16	TRBD2	TGTGCCAGCAGCGTGTCTAGCGGGAGGGGGTACAATGAGCAGTTCTTC	CASSVSSGRGYNEQFF
TRBV7-9	TRBJ2-7	.	17	.	TGTGCCAGCAGCCCGAGCGCGTTCGGGGATGGCGCCTACGAGCAGTACTTC	CASSPSAFGDGAYEQYF
TRBV28	TRBJ2-3	once	12	.	TGTGCCAGCAGTTTCCGGACAGATACGCAGTATTTT	CASSFRTDTQYF
TRBV7-2	TRBJ2-1	.	15	.	TGTGCCAGCAGCAGCCAGGGTCCCACCTACAATGAGCAGTTCTTC	CASSSQGPTYNEQFF
TRBV5-4	TRBJ2-1	.	14	.	TGTGCCAGCAGCAAAGGACTCCAGTTCAATGAGCAGTTCTTC	CASSKGLQFNEQFF
TRBV5-4	TRBJ2-5	.	14	TRBD1	TGTGCCAGCAACTCAAGGGACAGTCAAGAGACCCAGTACTTC	CASNSRDSQETQYF
TRBV25-1	TRBJ1-3	.	13	.	TGTGCCAGCAGTGACAGCTCTGGAAACACCATATATTTT	CASSDSSGNTIYF
TRBV2	TRBJ1-1	.	14	.	TGTGCCAGCAGTAATGCAGGGAGGGGGACTGAAGCTTTCTTT	CASSNAGRGTEAFF
TRBV5-1	TRBJ2-1	.	16	TRBD2	TGCGCCAGCAGCGCGCAGGGACTAGCGGGAGGTAACTTCGAGTTCTTC	CASSAQGLAGGNFEFF
TRBV6-5	TRBJ1-5	.	15	.	TGTGCCAGCAGCCAACCTACAGAGAGCAATCAGCCCCAGCATTTT	CASSQPTESNQPQHF
TRBV21-1	TRBJ1-6	.	10	.	TGTGCCCATCACCCAACAGTCCTCCACTTT	CAHHPTVLHF
TRBV28	TRBJ2-5	.	19	TRBD2	TGTGCCAGCAGTCTTTACAGGGCCGTAACTAGCGGGAGGCGGGAGACCCAGTACTTC	CASSLYRAVTSGRRETQYF
TRBV2	TRBJ2-5	.	12	.	TGTGCCAGCAGACCGGGCGGGGAGACCCAGTACTTC	CASRPGGETQYF
TRBV19	TRBJ1-4	.	14	.	TGTGCCAGTAGTATCACGAGGGGAGGAGAAAAACTGTTTTTT	CASSITRGGEKLFF
TRBV28	TRBJ2-7	.	14	TRBD1	TGTGCCACCCTCCCGACAGGGTTTGTTTACGAGCAGTACTTC	CATLPTGFVYEQYF
TRBV5-4	TRBJ2-4	.	17	.	TGTGCCAGCAGCTACCAAGCGGGACAGGTCCGCAAAAACATTCAGTACTTC	CASSYQAGQVRKNIQYF
TRBV5-1	TRBJ2-5	.	16	.	TGCGCCAGCAGCTTGAACTCGGCGGGCAACCAAGAGACCCAGTACTTC	CASSLNSAGNQETQYF
TRBV5-1	TRBJ2-1	.	15	.	TGCGCCAGCAGCTTGGATGGTAGCCGGTACAATGAGCAGTTCTTC	CASSLDGSRYNEQFF
TRBV9	TRBJ2-3	once	14	.	TGTGCCAGCAGCGTAGGAGGTGGCGCAGATACGCAGTATTTT	CASSVGGGADTQYF
TRBV5-1	TRBJ1-1	.	16	TRBD1	TGCGCCAGCAGCTTGGGGCAGGGGGGCGCGGACACTGAAGCTTTCTTT	CASSLGQGGADTEAFF
TRBV11-2	TRBJ1-1	.	14	TRBD1	TGTGCCAGCAGCTGGGGACAGGGAAGCACTGAAGCTTTCTTT	CASSWGQGSTEAFF
TRBV9	TRBJ2-3	once	15	TRBD2	TGTGCCAGCAGCGTTGAGGGAGGGCCGACAGATACGCAGTATTTT	CASSVEGGPTDTQYF
TRBV25-1	TRBJ2-3	.	12	.	TGTGCCAGCAGTGGTAGTTTCGATACGCAGTATTTT	CASSGSFDTQYF
TRBV19	TRBJ2-1	.	16	TRBD2	TGTGCCAGTAGTCCTGGGCCCTTTACTAGCGGGTTCGAGCAGTTCTTC	CASSPGPFTSGFEQFF
TRBV10-3	TRBJ1-1	.	13	TRBD1	TGTGCCATCAGTGGACAGGGCGCCGTAGAAGCTTTCTTT	CAISGQGAVEAFF
TRBV6-5	TRBJ1-2	.	15	.	TGTGCCAGCAGTTACTCCGGGAGCTTTAACTATGGCTACACCTTC	CASSYSGSFNYGYTF
TRBV28	TRBJ1-2	.	14	TRBD1	TGTGCCAGCTTGAACAGGGGTTTTAACTATGGCTACACCTTC	CASLNRGFNYGYTF
TRBV11-2	TRBJ2-2	once	16	.	TGTGCCAGCAGCTCAGGCCTGCCCGCGAACACCGGGGAGCTGTTTTTT	CASSSGLPANTGELFF
TRBV11-2	TRBJ2-5	.	15	TRBD1	TGTGCCAGCAGCAGTAACAGGGGGGTGATGGAGACCCAGTACTTC	CASSSNRGVMETQYF
TRBV19	TRBJ2-5	.	13	.	TGTGCCAGTCGGGACAATCCCCAAGAGACCCAGTACTTC	CASRDNPQETQYF
TRBV3-1/TRBV3-2	TRBJ1-2	.	13	TRBD1	TGTGCCAGCAGCCGGGACAGGGGTCTTGGCTACACCTTC	CASSRDRGLGYTF
TRBV3-1/TRBV3-2	TRBJ1-2	once	13	.	TGTGCCAGCAGCCAAGACAGGAAGCCTGGCTACACCTTC	CASSQDRKPGYTF
TRBV10-3	TRBJ2-5	.	15	TRBD1	TGTGCCATCAACCCTGGACAGGAGTCAGGGGAGACCCAGTACTTC	CAINPGQESGETQYF
TRBV4-2	TRBJ2-7	.	13	.	TGTGCCAGCAGCCAAGAACTTCAGGGTCCTAGGTTCTTC	CASSQELQGPRFF
TRBV27	TRBJ2-1	.	15	TRBD2	TGTGCCACAAAACTTACGGGAGGGCCCTACAATGAGCAGTTCTTC	CATKLTGGPYNEQFF
TRBV7-9	TRBJ1-1	.	12	.	TGTGCCAGCAGGACAGAATACACTGAAGCTTTCTTT	CASRTEYTEAFF
TRBV7-7	TRBJ2-7	.	14	.	TGTGCCAGCAGCTCGGGACTGGGAAGCTACGAGCAGTACTTC	CASSSGLGSYEQYF
TRBV3-1/TRBV3-2	TRBJ1-2	.	11	.	TGTGCCAGCAGCCAAGGTGGCGGCTACACCTTC	CASSQGGGYTF
TRBV2	TRBJ2-3	once	14	TRBD2	TGTGCCAGCTTGACTAGCGGGAGGGCCGATACGCAGTATTTT	CASLTSGRADTQYF
TRBV29-1	TRBJ1-1	.	11	.	TGCAGCGTGACAGGAGACACTGAAGCTTTCTTT	CSVTGDTEAFF
TRBV7-9	TRBJ2-5	.	17	.	TGTGCCAGCAGCTCAGCCCTAGACGGGGCGCAGGGGGAGACCCAGTACTTC	CASSSALDGAQGETQYF